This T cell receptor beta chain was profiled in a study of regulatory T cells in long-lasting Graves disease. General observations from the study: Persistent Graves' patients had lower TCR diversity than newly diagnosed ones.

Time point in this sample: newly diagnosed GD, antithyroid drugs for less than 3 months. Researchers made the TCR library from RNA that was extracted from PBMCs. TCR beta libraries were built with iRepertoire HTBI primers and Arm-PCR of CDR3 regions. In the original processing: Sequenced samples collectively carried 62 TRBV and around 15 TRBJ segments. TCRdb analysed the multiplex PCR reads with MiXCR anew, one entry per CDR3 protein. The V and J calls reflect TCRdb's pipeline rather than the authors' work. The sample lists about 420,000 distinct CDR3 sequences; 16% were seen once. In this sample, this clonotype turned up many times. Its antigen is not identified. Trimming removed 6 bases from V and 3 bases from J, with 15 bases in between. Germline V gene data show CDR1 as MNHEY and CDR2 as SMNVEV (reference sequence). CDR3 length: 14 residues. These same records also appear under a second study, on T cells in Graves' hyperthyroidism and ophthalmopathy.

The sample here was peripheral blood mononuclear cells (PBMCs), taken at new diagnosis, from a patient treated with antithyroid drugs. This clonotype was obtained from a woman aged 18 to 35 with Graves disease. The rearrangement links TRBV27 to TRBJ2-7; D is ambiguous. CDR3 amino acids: CASSKSGSFYEQYF. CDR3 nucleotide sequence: TGTGCCAGCAGCAAGTCGGGCAGCTTCTACGAGCAGTACTTC.